This T cell receptor beta chain originates from a study of blood T cell repertoires in COVID-19. Study in general: Specimens from acute and convalescent COVID-19 originated in the United States, Italy and Spain.

V was clipped by 1 base and J by 2 bases, with 15 bases between them. The CDR3 is 17 amino acids. Per germline, CDR1 LGHDT and CDR2 YNNKEL (reference sequence). Per the authors' pipeline: The assay estimated nucleated cells by amplifying reference gene primers. Clones were read by immunoSEQ multiplex PCR, and TCRdb kept only the in-frame ones, dropping some. For V, J and clone size, that table is used; D and trimming come from the DNA. This repertoire shows 270,000 or so clones, about 91% found once; its top ten account for 0.95% to 1.5%. This chain joins TRBV3-1 (or the pseudogene TRBV3-2) and TRBJ2-1; D is perhaps TRBD2 (5 bases). The source is a woman between 35 and 50 years old with acute COVID-19. The material sequenced was PBMCs or T cells enriched from blood (not recorded which). Here the CDR3 DNA reads TGTGCCAGCAGCCAAGTGGGATGGAGCGGTGCCTACAATGAGCAGTTCTTC. Protein: CASSQVGWSGAYNEQFF.